These 20 T cell receptor beta chains came from one sample sequenced in a study of blood T cell repertoires in COVID-19. Produced via immunoSEQ multiplex PCR; TCRdb's table is partial and in-frame only. The sample includes some 220,000 clones, 65% to 85% seen only once; the top ten take over 2.5%. The sequencing sample was made of peripheral blood. The receptors here all came from a woman in her twenties or thirties who had recovered from COVID-19.

The chain couples TRBV12-5 to TRBJ1-5; D uncertain. The CDR3 loop spans 13 amino acids. V shed 4 bases and J shed 8 bases, with 12 bases lying between them. The germline gives CDR1 LGHNT, CDR2 FRNRAP. The CDR3 is CASGSPDREPQHF. For the CDR3, the DNA is TGTGCTAGTGGTTCGCCCGACCGGGAGCCCCAGCATTTT. The variable domain in full, with the rest retrieved from reference TRBV12-5 and TRBJ1-5, is DARVTQTPRHKVTEMGQEVTMRCQPILGHNTVFWYRQTMMQGLELLAYFRNRAPLDDSGMPKDRFSAEMPDATLATLKIQPSEPRDSAVYFCASGSPDREPQHFGDGTRLSIL.

The rearrangement links TRBV4-1 to TRBJ2-2; perhaps TRBD2 as D (6 bases). Germline V lookup: CDR1 MGHRA, CDR2 YSYEKL. This CDR3 has 17 amino acids. V lost 2 bases, J lost 0 bases, and 13 bases lay in between. CDR3 nucleotides: TGCGCCAGCAGCCAACGCGGAGGGGCCACGAACACCGGGGAGCTGTTTTTT. Its protein is CASSQRGGATNTGELFF.

V and J are TRBV7-3 and TRBJ2-1, with a tentative D call TRBD2 (5 bases). This CDR3 has 13 amino acids. V was shortened by 3 bases and J by 5 bases, with 8 bases between the two germline ends. Germline V gene data show CDR1 as SGHTA and CDR2 as FQGTGA. CDR3 in DNA: TGTGCCAGCAGCTTGGGAGTCCACAATGAGCAGTTCTTC. Translation gives CASSLGVHNEQFF.

The chain couples TRBV3-1 (or the pseudogene TRBV3-2) to TRBJ2-1, with 13 bases matching TRBD2. Germline assignment: CDR1 LGHDT and CDR2 YNNKEL (reference sequence). Trimming cost V 4 bases and J 8 bases; bases outside gene matches: 5. This CDR3 contains 15 residues. The CDR3 protein is CASSPRLAGGYEQFF. In nucleotides, the CDR3 is TGTGCCAGCAGCCCCAGACTAGCGGGAGGCTATGAGCAGTTCTTC.

This rearrangement joins TRBV3-1 (or the pseudogene TRBV3-2) to TRBJ1-2; D remains unclear. Germline V gene sequence: CDR1 LGHDT, CDR2 YNNKEL (reference sequence). The CDR3 has 15 residues. The V end was cut by 4 bases, the J end by 0 bases, with 12 bases between. CDR3: CASSPTTVPNYGYTF. As DNA, the CDR3 is TGTGCCAGCAGCCCCACAACAGTTCCTAACTATGGCTACACCTTC.

The V gene is TRBV20-1, the J gene TRBJ1-4; D not resolved. Trimming took off 2 bases at V and 10 bases at J, with 8 bases between the two ends. The germline gives CDR1 DFQATT, CDR2 SNEGSKA (reference sequence). The CDR3 covers 11 residues. The CDR3 is CSARNSAKLFF. The DNA for the CDR3 is TGCAGTGCTAGAAATAGTGCAAAACTGTTTTTT.

V usage is TRBV9 and J usage is TRBJ2-1, with 7 bases fitting TRBD2. CDR3 size: 15 residues. Trimming took 6 bases from V and 7 from J; bases not matched to a gene: 13. CDR1 and CDR2 (germline): SGDLS, YYNGEE. CDR3 region: CASTSGGGLGNEQFF. For the CDR3, the DNA is TGTGCCAGCACCTCGGGAGGTGGTCTGGGGAATGAGCAGTTCTTC.

The chain combines TRBV30 with TRBJ2-1; TRBD1 is a possible D gene (5 bases). This CDR3 comprises 11 residues. Between the trimmed V and J ends, which lost 1 base and 7 bases, there was a span of 5 bases. In germline, CDR1 is GTSNPN, CDR2 SVGIG (reference sequence). The CDR3 nucleotides read TGTGCCTGGAGTGGACAGAATGAGCAGTTCTTC. This sequence encodes CAWSGQNEQFF.

This rearrangement joins TRBV5-1 to TRBJ2-3, with D perhaps TRBD2 (6 bases). There are 15 residues in the CDR3. CDR1 is SGHRS, CDR2 YFSETQ, per germline. V was clipped by 5 bases and J by 2 bases, with 15 bases between them. CDR3 nucleotide sequence: TGCGCCAGCAGGGAGGGACGAGGAAACACAGATACGCAGTATTTT. Protein product: CASREGRGNTDTQYF.

Note on this clone: Sequence at one end of the junction differs from germline and may be a read error. The chain carries TRBV5-4 and TRBJ2-1, with TRBD2 matching over 7 bases. The germline V gene encodes CDR1 SGHNT and CDR2 YYREEE (reference sequence). The CDR3 length is 16 residues. In DNA, the CDR3 is TGTGCCAGCAGCTCCCCTAGCGGAGGCCTCTGGACGGCCCAGCTCTTC. Amino acids: CASSSPSGGLWTAQLF.

This chain connects TRBV12-3 or TRBV12-4 to TRBJ2-5; possible D gene TRBD1, 5 bases. Trimming removed 7 bases from V and 3 bases from J, with 9 bases in between. CDR3 length equals 12 residues. The DNA for the CDR3 is TGTGCCAGCAATACAGGAGAAGAGACCCAGTACTTC. Amino acids: CASNTGEETQYF.

This clone occurred once. This chain connects TRBV7-7 to TRBJ2-1; TRBD1 might be the D (5 bases). The CDR3 runs to 17 residues. Per the germline V gene, CDR1 is SSHAT and CDR2 is FNYEAQ (reference sequence). V shed 1 base and J shed 7 bases, with 20 bases lying between them. This CDR3 is CASSLGQGAGAANEQFF. The CDR3 DNA follows: TGTGCCAGCAGCTTAGGGCAAGGGGCAGGAGCCGCTAATGAGCAGTTCTTC.

Concerning this clone itself: This sample includes further DNA sequences coding for the same CDR3. This chain joins TRBV23-1 and TRBJ2-2; maybe TRBD1 (6 bases). TRBV23-1 is an ORF; its function is uncertain. The V and J ends lost 7 bases and 0 bases respectively, with 15 bases between them. The CDR3 runs 16 residues. CDR3: CASTPGQPSNTGELFF. The CDR3 region has the DNA TGCGCCAGCACCCCGGGACAACCATCGAACACCGGGGAGCTGTTTTTT.

As regards this clone: One end of the junction is discordant with germline, which a read error may explain. The chain couples TRBV5-1 to TRBJ1-1, with TRBD1 identical over 9 bases. The CDR3 loop spans 16 amino acids. Germline CDR1 SGHRS, CDR2 YFSETQ. The CDR3 DNA sequence: TGCGCCAGCAGCCATGGGACAGGGAAGGGGAACGCTGAAGCTTTCTTT. Translation gives CASSHGTGKGNAEAFF.

The gene calls are TRBV3-1 (or the pseudogene TRBV3-2) and TRBJ1-5, with D possibly TRBD1 on 5 matching bases. Germline V gene data show CDR1 as LGHDT and CDR2 as YNNKEL (reference sequence). V lost 3 bases, J lost 11 bases, and 14 bases lay in between. The CDR3 spans 13 residues. In nucleotides, the CDR3 is TGTGCCAGCAGCCAGGGTGGAGTGACAGCCCAGCATTTT. Its protein product is CASSQGGVTAQHF.

The rearrangement joins TRBV6-5 to TRBJ1-1; D gene ambiguous. V was clipped by 4 bases and J by 10 bases, with 16 bases between them. Germline V gene data show CDR1 as MNHEY and CDR2 as SVGAGI. The CDR3 totals 13 residues. The CDR3 loop is CASSSPPTETAFF. DNA of the CDR3: TGTGCCAGCAGTTCCCCACCTACTGAAACAGCTTTCTTT.

The chain employs TRBV30 and TRBJ1-5, with 7 positions matching TRBD1. CDR1 and CDR2 (germline): GTSNPN, SVGIG (reference sequence). The CDR3 is made up of 16 amino acids. The V segment lost 2 bases and the J segment 8 bases; nucleotides outside the gene matches: 15. The CDR3 sequence is CAWSPLTGSWGEPQHF. In nucleotides, the CDR3 is TGTGCCTGGAGTCCATTGACAGGGAGTTGGGGAGAGCCCCAGCATTTT. The entire variable domain, with the rest obtained from reference TRBV30 and TRBJ1-5, is as follows: SQTIHQWPATLVQPVGSPLSLECTVEGTSNPNLYWYRQAAGRGLQLLFYSVGIGQISSEVPQNLSASRPQDRQFILSSKKLLLSDSGFYLCAWSPLTGSWGEPQHFGDGTRLSIL.

V and J are TRBV5-5 and TRBJ1-2; D is unresolved. Germline CDR1 and CDR2: SGHKS and YYEKEE (reference sequence). V gave up 2 bases and J gave up 8 bases, with 16 bases separating them. This CDR3 region has 14 residues. CDR3 sequence (DNA): TGTGCCAGCAGCTTTGGTGACTTCATCCTGGGCTACACCTTC. Residues: CASSFGDFILGYTF.

CDR3 coding DNA: TGTGCCAGTAGGCCTACTAGCGGAGCACATACGCAGTATTTT. This translates into CASRPTSGAHTQYF. V usage is TRBV19 and J usage is TRBJ2-3, with 8 nucleotides matching TRBD2. With V trimmed by 6 bases and J by 7 bases, 9 bases remained unmatched. CDR1 is LNHDA, CDR2 SQIVND, per germline (reference sequence). This CDR3 has 14 residues. The full variable domain, in which reference TRBV19 and TRBJ2-3 provide the parts outside the CDR3, is DGGITQSPKYLFRKEGQNVTLSCEQNLNHDAMYWYRQDPGQGLRLIYYSQIVNDFQKGDIAEGYSVSREKKESFPLTVTSAQKNPTAFYLCASRPTSGAHTQYFGPGTRLTVL.

The DNA of the CDR3 is TGTGCCAGCAGTAGGTCAGGGAAGATGTACGAGCAGTACTTC. Protein sequence: CASSRSGKMYEQYF. V is TRBV27 and J is TRBJ2-7, with D possibly matching TRBD1 (5 bases). This CDR3 spans 14 amino acids. Germline V gene sequence: CDR1 MNHEY, CDR2 SMNVEV (reference sequence). V shed 5 bases and J shed 4 bases, with 15 bases lying between them.